This T cell receptor beta chain is from a study of shared clonotypes between healthy human individuals. Sequenced by immunoSEQ multiplex PCR; TCRdb stores in-frame clones only, minus some. Among 1.5 million to 2.5 million clones listed, around 96% were seen once. The CDR3 contains 14 residues. Trimming took off 5 bases at V and 4 bases at J, with 11 bases between the two ends. Germline values: CDR1 MNHEY, CDR2 SMNVEV (reference sequence). The naive CD8 population came from CD45RO-negative cells selected for CCR7, without terminally differentiated effector memory CD45RA+ cells. The sequence was obtained from a man between 18 and 29 years old in good health. The chain is built from TRBV27 and TRBJ1-4; D is uncertain. The sequenced sample was naive CD8+ T cells sorted from blood. This chain's CDR3 is CASSPLTYNEKLFF. The CDR3 DNA sequence: TGTGCCAGCAGTCCGCTCACTTATAATGAAAAACTGTTTTTT.